The rows below give T cell receptor beta chains drawn from one sample of a study of T-cell memory formation after mild COVID-19. TCRdb independently ran MiXCR on the 5' RACE reads; one entry per CDR3 protein. The table lists 180,000 or so distinct CDR3 sequences, 16% of them singletons. The source material was PBMCs or a T cell subset sorted from them (not recorded which). The source of these receptors is an adult woman who had mild COVID-19 (a few samples of this study predate the infection). Cell type and time point are not known. The CDR3 runs from the conserved cysteine through the conserved F or W. The D gene is left open where the match is weak. Where a row states a size, it is once, few, many or the class of an expanded clone; other rows omit it.

J gene	CDR3 length	V gene	D gene	clone size	CDR3 DNA	CDR3 protein
TRBJ2-7	11	TRBV20-1	.	.	TGCAGTGCTAGACATAAATACGAGCAGTACTTC	CSARHKYEQYF
TRBJ2-5	15	TRBV9	TRBD2	.	TGTGCCAGCAGCCGGGGACTAGCGGAGGGGCGGACCCAGTACTTC	CASSRGLAEGRTQYF
TRBJ2-1	16	TRBV18	.	.	TGTGCCAGCTCACCACCCAAACAGGGAACCTACAATGAGCAGTTCTTC	CASSPPKQGTYNEQFF
TRBJ2-3	15	TRBV4-3	TRBD1	few	TGCGCCAGCAGCCTGGGACAGGGGGCAGGAGATACGCAGTATTTT	CASSLGQGAGDTQYF
TRBJ2-1	11	TRBV7-9	.	.	TGTGCCAGCAGCTTGGGAGTGGGGCGGTTCTTC	CASSLGVGRFF
TRBJ2-3	15	TRBV9	TRBD2	.	TGTGCCAGCAGCACCTCCACGGGGGGGCCAGATACGCAGTATTTT	CASSTSTGGPDTQYF
TRBJ2-5	15	TRBV30	TRBD1	.	TGTGCCTGGAGGCGTCTTGGACAGGGGGTTGAGACCCAGTACTTC	CAWRRLGQGVETQYF
TRBJ2-7	14	TRBV3-1	TRBD2	many	TGTGCCAGCAGCCAGACTAGCGGATCCTACGAGCAGTACTTC	CASSQTSGSYEQYF
TRBJ2-7	15	TRBV11-2	TRBD2	many	TGTGCCAGCAGCCCAAGACTAGCGGTCACGGGGGAGCAGTACTTC	CASSPRLAVTGEQYF
TRBJ2-3	15	TRBV12-3/TRBV12-4	TRBD1	many	TGTGCCAGCAGTCGGACAGGGGAGGGCACAGATACGCAGTATTTT	CASSRTGEGTDTQYF
TRBJ1-2	15	TRBV3-1	.	.	TGTGCCAGCAGCCAAGGATTATCCGGTAACTATGGCTACACCTTC	CASSQGLSGNYGYTF
TRBJ2-1	14	TRBV7-9	.	few	TGTGCCAGCAGCTTTCAACTTAGCGATGGGGAGCAGTTCTTC	CASSFQLSDGEQFF
TRBJ2-5	15	TRBV5-1	TRBD1	.	TGCGCCAGCAGCAACGGACAGGGAGGACAAGAGACCCAGTACTTC	CASSNGQGGQETQYF
TRBJ1-4	13	TRBV18	.	.	TGTGCCAGCTCACCAGGGCAGCATGAAAAACTGTTTTTT	CASSPGQHEKLFF
TRBJ1-1	17	TRBV9	.	.	TGTGCCAGCAGCTCTACAGTGCGGCGCAGGGGAACAGATGAAGCTTTCTTT	CASSSTVRRRGTDEAFF
TRBJ2-3	14	TRBV7-2	.	.	TGTGCCAGCAGCCCTGAGGCTAGCACAGATACGCAGTATTTT	CASSPEASTDTQYF
TRBJ2-1	13	TRBV29-1	.	.	TGCAGCGCCCGGAGTACGAGGGTCGATGAGCAGTTCTTC	CSARSTRVDEQFF
TRBJ2-2	14	TRBV7-2	.	.	TGTGCCAGCAGCGCCTACTATAATACCGGGGAGCTGTTTTTT	CASSAYYNTGELFF
TRBJ1-1	12	TRBV7-9	TRBD1	.	TGTGCCAGCAGCCGGGACAGGGAGGGGGCTTTCTTT	CASSRDREGAFF
TRBJ2-3	17	TRBV30	TRBD2	few	TGTGCCTGGAGTGAGGCGGGGGGGCCGGGTCTAGCAGATACGCAGTATTTT	CAWSEAGGPGLADTQYF
TRBJ2-3	19	TRBV24-1	.	.	TGTGCCACCAGTACAACGACGAACAGAGGGTGGCACGTCCCAGATACGCAGTATTTT	CATSTTTNRGWHVPDTQYF
TRBJ2-5	13	TRBV7-9	.	few	TGTGCCAGCCGCCCCGGGACCGAGGAGACCCAGTACTTC	CASRPGTEETQYF
TRBJ1-6	15	TRBV7-3	TRBD1	.	TGTGCCAGCAGCTTAAGTGACAGGGTCGGTTCACCCCTCCACTTT	CASSLSDRVGSPLHF
TRBJ2-5	13	TRBV5-1	.	many	TGCGCCAGCAGCTTTGACAGACAAGAGACCCAGTACTTC	CASSFDRQETQYF
TRBJ2-2	15	TRBV7-2	.	few	TGTGCCAGCAGCCTCCAGCGGAGGGGCACCGGGGAGCTGTTTTTT	CASSLQRRGTGELFF
TRBJ1-4	13	TRBV27	TRBD1	once	TGTGCCAGCAGTTTCGGGACAGGGCGAAAACTGTTTTTT	CASSFGTGRKLFF
TRBJ2-3	14	TRBV4-1	.	.	TGCGCCAGCAGCCCGGGACTTGGCACAGATACGCAGTATTTT	CASSPGLGTDTQYF
TRBJ2-1	15	TRBV6-2/TRBV6-3	TRBD2	few	TGTGCCAGCAGTTATGGCGGGGGGGCCTACAATGAGCAGTTCTTC	CASSYGGGAYNEQFF
TRBJ2-5	14	TRBV7-7	.	.	TGTGCTAGCAGCTTAGCTTCAGGGACGAAGACCCAGTACTTC	CASSLASGTKTQYF
TRBJ2-7	13	TRBV30	TRBD2	few	TGTGCCTGGACGACTAGCGGGGGAGCTGAGCAGTACTTC	CAWTTSGGAEQYF
TRBJ2-7	15	TRBV5-1	.	few	TGCGCCAGCAGCCCTGGGCGAGGGTTATCCTACGAGCAGTACTTC	CASSPGRGLSYEQYF
TRBJ2-7	15	TRBV15	TRBD2	.	TGTGCCACCACCAACGGACTAGCGGGAGTCTACGAGCAGTACTTC	CATTNGLAGVYEQYF
TRBJ2-7	15	TRBV18	TRBD1	.	TGTGCCAGCTCACAGGGACAGGGTAGCTCCTACGAGCAGTACTTC	CASSQGQGSSYEQYF
TRBJ1-4	13	TRBV5-1	.	.	TGCGCCAGCAGCTTCCAGAGGGGGGAAAAACTGTTTTTT	CASSFQRGEKLFF
TRBJ2-6	13	TRBV5-1	TRBD2	once	TGCGCCACCGGGGGGTCTGGGGCCAACGTCCTGACTTTC	CATGGSGANVLTF
TRBJ1-6	13	TRBV15	.	few	TGTGCCACCAGCTGGGGGAGAAATTCACCCCTCCACTTT	CATSWGRNSPLHF
TRBJ2-7	13	TRBV29-1	TRBD1	.	TGCAGCGTTGTTGGGGACAGGGCCTACGAGCAGTACTTC	CSVVGDRAYEQYF
TRBJ2-1	17	TRBV5-1	.	few	TGCGCCAGCAGCTTGGGCCCAAAGGGGGTTTCCTACAATGAGCAGTTCTTC	CASSLGPKGVSYNEQFF
TRBJ1-5	13	TRBV29-1	.	.	TGCAGCGTTGAAGAGAACGAATTTCAGCCCCAGCATTTT	CSVEENEFQPQHF
TRBJ1-6	15	TRBV6-6	.	few	TGTGCCAGCAGTCACTCCGGGGGGCGAGGTTCACCCCTCCACTTT	CASSHSGGRGSPLHF
TRBJ1-6	14	TRBV18	.	.	TGTGCCAGCTTTTCTACAGGGAAAGATTCACCCCTCCACTTT	CASFSTGKDSPLHF
TRBJ1-2	13	TRBV20-1	.	.	TGCAGTGCAAGGAACAGGCAGGCTTATGGCTACACCTTC	CSARNRQAYGYTF
TRBJ2-7	13	TRBV7-3	TRBD1	.	TGTGCCAGCAGCGCAGACAGGGGGCGCGAGCAGTACTTC	CASSADRGREQYF
TRBJ2-7	18	TRBV3-1	TRBD2	few	TGTGCCAGCAGCCGAAGGACTAGCGGGAGTTCCCATTCCTACGAGCAGTACTTC	CASSRRTSGSSHSYEQYF
TRBJ2-7	14	TRBV4-3	TRBD1	.	TGCGCCAGCAGCCACGAACACAGGGGCTACGAGCGGTACTTC	CASSHEHRGYERYF
TRBJ1-1	14	TRBV4-2	.	.	TGTGCCAGCTCACTGGGCAGCTTGAACACTGAAGCTTTCTTT	CASSLGSLNTEAFF
TRBJ2-1	14	TRBV7-2	TRBD2	.	TGTGCCAGCAGCTTAGAACTAGCGGGAGGCGAGCAGTTCTTC	CASSLELAGGEQFF
TRBJ2-7	12	TRBV7-6	TRBD1	few	TGTGCCAGCAGCGCGGACAGGGACGAGCAGTACTTC	CASSADRDEQYF
TRBJ2-3	15	TRBV5-6	.	.	TGTGCCAGCAGTTATCCAGCGTTGGAGACAGATACGCAGTATTTT	CASSYPALETDTQYF
TRBJ2-5	15	TRBV6-5	TRBD2	many	TGTGCCAGCAGACTCAGCGGGGGGTCCCAAGAGACCCAGTACTTC	CASRLSGGSQETQYF